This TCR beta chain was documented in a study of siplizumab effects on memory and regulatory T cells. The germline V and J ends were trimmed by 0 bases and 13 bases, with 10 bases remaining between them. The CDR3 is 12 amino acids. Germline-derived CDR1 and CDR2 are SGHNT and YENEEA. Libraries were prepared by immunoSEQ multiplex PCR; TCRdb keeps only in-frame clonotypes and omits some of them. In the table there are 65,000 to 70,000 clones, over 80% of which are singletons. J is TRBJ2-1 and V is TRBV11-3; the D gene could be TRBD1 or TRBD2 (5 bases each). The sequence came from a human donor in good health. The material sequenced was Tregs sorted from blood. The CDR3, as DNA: TGTGCCAGCAGCTTAGATGGGGGTTCCCAGTTCTTC. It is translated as CASSLDGGSQFF.